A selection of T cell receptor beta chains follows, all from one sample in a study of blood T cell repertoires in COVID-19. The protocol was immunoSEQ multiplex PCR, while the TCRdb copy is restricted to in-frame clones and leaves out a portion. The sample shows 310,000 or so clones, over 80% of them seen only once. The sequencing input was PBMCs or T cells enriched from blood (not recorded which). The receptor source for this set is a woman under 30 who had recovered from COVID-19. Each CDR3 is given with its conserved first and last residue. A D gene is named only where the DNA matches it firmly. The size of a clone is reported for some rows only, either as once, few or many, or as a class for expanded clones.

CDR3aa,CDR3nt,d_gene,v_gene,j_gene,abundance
CAWSVNRADIQYF,TGTGCCTGGAGTGTAAACAGGGCCGACATTCAGTACTTC,NA,TRBV30,TRBJ2-4,NA
CASTVETNSPLHF,TGTGCCAGCACTGTGGAGACTAATTCACCCCTCCACTTT,NA,TRBV2,TRBJ1-6,few
CASSLARGAVNEKLFF,TGTGCCAGCAGCTTAGCGCGGGGGGCTGTGAATGAAAAACTGTTTTTT,NA,TRBV7-8,TRBJ1-4,NA
CASGTPNTDTQYF,TGTGCCTCCGGGACTCCTAACACAGATACGCAGTATTTT,NA,TRBV7-9,TRBJ2-3,once
CASSLLGPPNQPQHF,TGTGCCAGCAGTTTACTGGGGCCTCCCAATCAGCCCCAGCATTTT,NA,TRBV27,TRBJ1-5,NA
CASSIREGGELFF,TGTGCCAGCAGCATCCGGGAGGGCGGGGAGCTGTTTTTT,TRBD2,TRBV7-3,TRBJ2-2,NA
CSVIAEGNQPQHF,TGCAGCGTAATTGCCGAGGGCAATCAGCCCCAGCATTTT,NA,TRBV29-1,TRBJ1-5,NA
CATSSTGLRFSYNEQFF,TGTGCCACCAGCAGCACAGGATTGAGGTTCTCCTACAATGAGCAGTTCTTC,NA,TRBV15,TRBJ2-1,NA
CASSLRGEGGLFF,TGTGCCAGCAGCCTCCGGGGGGAGGGAGGACTGTTTTTT,NA,TRBV7-2,TRBJ1-4,NA
CASSQGQGSYNEQFF,TGTGCCAGCAGCCAGGGACAGGGCTCCTACAATGAGCAGTTCTTC,TRBD1,TRBV3-1/TRBV3-2,TRBJ2-1,few
CASSQDRSQPQHF,TGTGCCAGCAGCCAAGATAGAAGTCAGCCCCAGCATTTT,NA,TRBV3-1/TRBV3-2,TRBJ1-5,NA
CASSYAGGADEQYF,TGTGCCAGCAGTTACGCAGGGGGCGCGGACGAGCAGTACTTC,TRBD1,TRBV6-2/TRBV6-3,TRBJ2-7,NA
CATSDPRAQETQYF,TGTGCCACCAGTGATCCCCGAGCCCAAGAGACCCAGTACTTC,NA,TRBV24-1,TRBJ2-5,NA
CASSFPRGDYSEQFF,TGTGCCAGCAGTTTTCCCCGGGGAGATTATAGTGAGCAGTTCTTC,NA,TRBV28,TRBJ2-1,few
CASRGGTEGEKLFF,TGTGCCAGCCGGGGTGGTACGGAGGGGGAAAAACTGTTTTTT,NA,TRBV11-2,TRBJ1-4,NA
CASSPQGAGNTIYF,TGTGCCAGCTCACCACAGGGAGCGGGAAACACCATATATTTT,NA,TRBV18,TRBJ1-3,NA
CASSSQSSGAYNEQFF,TGTGCCAGCAGTTCACAATCTAGCGGGGCCTACAATGAGCAGTTCTTC,TRBD2,TRBV28,TRBJ2-1,NA
CASSSAGTGGKKLFF,TGTGCCAGCAGCTCCGCCGGGACAGGGGGGAAAAAACTGTTTTTT,TRBD1,TRBV27,TRBJ1-4,NA
CATSRTGGANYGYTF,TGTGCCACCAGCAGGACAGGGGGTGCTAACTATGGCTACACCTTC,TRBD1,TRBV15,TRBJ1-2,NA
CASSFTSGTPGEQYF,TGTGCCAGCAGCTTTACTAGCGGGACCCCCGGGGAGCAGTACTTC,TRBD2,TRBV7-2,TRBJ2-7,few
CATKISPGYGYTF,TGTGCCACAAAAATCTCGCCGGGCTATGGCTACACCTTC,NA,TRBV28,TRBJ1-2,NA
CASSVAVAGENQFF,TGTGCCAGCAGCGTAGCGGTAGCGGGAGAAAACCAGTTCTTC,TRBD2,TRBV9,TRBJ2-1,NA
CASANRVAGHEQYF,TGTGCCAGCGCTAACAGGGTTGCTGGGCACGAGCAGTACTTC,NA,TRBV3-1/TRBV3-2,TRBJ2-7,NA
CASSRGGAEFAYEQYF,TGCGCCAGCAGCCGAGGGGGTGCTGAGTTCGCCTACGAGCAGTACTTC,NA,TRBV4-3,TRBJ2-7,NA